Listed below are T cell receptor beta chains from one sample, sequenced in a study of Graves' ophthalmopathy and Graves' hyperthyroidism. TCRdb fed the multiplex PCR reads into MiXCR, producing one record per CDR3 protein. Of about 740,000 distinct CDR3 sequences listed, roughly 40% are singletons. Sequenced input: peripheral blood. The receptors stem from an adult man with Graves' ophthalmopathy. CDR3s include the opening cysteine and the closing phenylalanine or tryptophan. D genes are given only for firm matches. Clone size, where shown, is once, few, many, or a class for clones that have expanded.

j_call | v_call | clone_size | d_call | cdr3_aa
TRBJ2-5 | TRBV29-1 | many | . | CSVLGTQETQYF
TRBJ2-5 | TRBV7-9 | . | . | CASSSDGGGETQYF
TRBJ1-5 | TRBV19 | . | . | CASSVQVNQPQHF
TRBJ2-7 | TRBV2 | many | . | CASTWTDLYEQYF
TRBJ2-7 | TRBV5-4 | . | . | CASSLPSQYEQYF
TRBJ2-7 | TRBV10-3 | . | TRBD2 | CATQRETDYEQYF
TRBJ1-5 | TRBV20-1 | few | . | CSVPTPGNQPQHF
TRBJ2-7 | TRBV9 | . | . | CASSPGENYEQHF
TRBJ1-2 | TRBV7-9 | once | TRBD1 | CAWSEGQTPEYTF
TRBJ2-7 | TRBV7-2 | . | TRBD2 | CASSPLGTSGEQYF
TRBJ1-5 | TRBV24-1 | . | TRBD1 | CATSDPGTALDQPQHF
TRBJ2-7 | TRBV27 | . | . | CASSVQETYEQYF
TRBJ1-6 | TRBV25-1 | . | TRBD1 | CASSDPGQGEIGSPLHF
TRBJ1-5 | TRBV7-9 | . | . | CASSENQKIFQPQHF
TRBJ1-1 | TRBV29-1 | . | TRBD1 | CRDDRADTEAFF
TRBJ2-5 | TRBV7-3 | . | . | CASSLSHNRETQYF
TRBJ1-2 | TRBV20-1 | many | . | CSASVGVFLGYTF
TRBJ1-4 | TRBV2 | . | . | CASSGTVPDEKLFF
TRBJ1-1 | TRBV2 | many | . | CASSAGPTEAFF
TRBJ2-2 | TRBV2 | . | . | CASLPRRANTGELFF
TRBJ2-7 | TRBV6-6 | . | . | CASSYGVGSEQYF
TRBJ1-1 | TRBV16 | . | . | CASSLRQAITEAFF
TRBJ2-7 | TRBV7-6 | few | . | CASSLKSLAWTEQYF
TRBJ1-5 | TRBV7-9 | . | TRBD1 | CASSQEVTGVNQPQHF
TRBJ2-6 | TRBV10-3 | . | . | CASSTDPGVGANVLTF
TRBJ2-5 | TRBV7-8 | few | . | CASSFWARSHQETQYF
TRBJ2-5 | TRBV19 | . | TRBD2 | CASSPYEAGGHETQYF
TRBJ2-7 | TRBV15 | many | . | CATSRDRRQVIEQYF
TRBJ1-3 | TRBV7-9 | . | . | CASSFSGISGNTIYF
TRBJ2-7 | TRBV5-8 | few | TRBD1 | CASSSIPGQGVNPYF
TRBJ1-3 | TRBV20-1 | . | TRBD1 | CSANDRGSGNTIYF
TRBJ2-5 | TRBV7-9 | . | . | CASSLGIQGLQETQYF
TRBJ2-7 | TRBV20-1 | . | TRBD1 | CSAGRELGRGHPYEQYF
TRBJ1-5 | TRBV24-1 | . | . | CATSFRRGSNQPQHF
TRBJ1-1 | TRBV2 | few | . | CASSYLGQMTEAFF